This TCR beta chain was found in a study of blood T cell repertoires in COVID-19. Looking at the study overall: Some COVID-19 samples were acute and others convalescent; all came from the United States, Italy and Spain. T cells, B-cell-depleted T cells, or PBMCs provided the cDNA or gDNA that served as material.

V was pared by 5 bases and J by 1 base, with 10 bases between. This CDR3 region has 14 residues. Germline CDR1 is LNHNV and CDR2 is YYDKDF (reference sequence). Authors' processing steps: Amplifying reference gene primers gave estimates of nucleated cell counts. Assay: immunoSEQ multiplex PCR; the TCRdb copy retains only in-frame clones and omits some. V and J calls and clone size come straight from that table; D and trimming were deduced from the DNA. The sample carries fewer than 350,000 clones, 81% recorded once. The chain combines TRBV15 with TRBJ2-3, with D perhaps matching TRBD2 (6 bases). Material: peripheral blood. The sequence came from a woman aged 55-75 years with active or convalescent COVID-19. For the CDR3, the DNA is TGTGCCACCAGCGGGGGGAAGGGCACAGATACGCAGTATTTT. Translated, it gives CATSGGKGTDTQYF. Looking up the rest from reference TRBV15 and TRBJ2-3 gives the full variable domain: DAMVIQNPRYQVTQFGKPVTLSCSQTLNHNVMYWYQQKSSQAPKLLFHYYDKDFNNEADTPDNFQSRRPNTSFCFLDIRSPGLGDTAMYLCATSGGKGTDTQYFGPGTRLTVL.